Shown below are 9 T cell receptor beta chains from a single sample sequenced in a study of response to subunit inactivated influenza vaccine. TCRdb ran MiXCR on the RT-PCR reads and lists one entry per CDR3 protein. The sample lists about 500,000 distinct CDR3 sequences; 16% were seen once. This material consisted of CD4+ T cells sorted from PBMCs, taken 23 to 25 months after vaccination. The receptor source for this set is a man between 50 and 75 years old who received an inactivated influenza vaccine.

This clonotype was recorded many times. This chain uses TRBV3-1 with TRBJ1-1; 7 bases map to TRBD1. The germline V gene encodes CDR1 LGHDT and CDR2 YNNKEL (reference sequence). Trimming removed 1 base from V and 1 base from J; junction bases left unmatched: 3. CDR3 length equals 15 residues. The CDR3 spells CASSQGRQGNTEAFF. The CDR3 nucleotides read TGTGCCAGCAGCCAAGGGAGACAGGGGAACACTGAAGCTTTCTTT. Combining the CDR3 with reference TRBV3-1 and TRBJ1-1 gives the whole variable domain DTAVSQTPKYLVTQMGNDKSIKCEQNLGHDTMYWYKQDSKKFLKIMFSYNNKELIINETVPNRFSPKSPDKAHLNLHINSLELGDSAVYFCASSQGRQGNTEAFFGQGTRLTVV.

This clonotype was seen a handful of times. This sequence joins TRBV5-1 and TRBJ2-3; 11 bases line up with TRBD2. The CDR3 is made up of 16 amino acids. V lost 1 base and J lost 5; bases outside the gene matches: 6. Germline-derived CDR1 and CDR2 are SGHRS and YFSETQ. The CDR3 DNA reads as TGCGCCAGCAGCTTGATGACTAGCGGGGTTGGAGATACGCAGTATTTT. Translated, it gives CASSLMTSGVGDTQYF.

The chain's CDR3 is CASSQASNEQFF. The DNA of the CDR3 is TGTGCCAGCAGCCAAGCTAGCAATGAGCAGTTCTTC. V and J are TRBV3-1 and TRBJ2-1; D not resolved. The V gene's germline CDR1 is LGHDT and CDR2 YNNKEL (reference sequence). CDR3 size: 12 residues. V was shortened by 1 base and J by 6 bases, with 4 bases between the two germline ends.

As for this clonotype: One junction end does not reproduce the germline sequence, and a read error may be involved. The chain has TRBV20-1 and TRBJ1-1; D gene ambiguous. This CDR3 has 12 amino acids. Germline V gene data show CDR1 as DFQATT and CDR2 as SNEGSKA (reference sequence). CDR3 loop: CSAVETNPEAFF. In DNA form, the CDR3 reads TGCAGTGCAGTGGAAACGAACCCTGAAGCTTTCTTT.

The chain carries TRBV20-1 and TRBJ2-7; TRBD2 agrees at 9 bases. This CDR3 is 15 amino acids long. V gave up 1 base and J gave up 5 bases; unmatched junction bases: 9. In germline, CDR1 is DFQATT, CDR2 SNEGSKA (reference sequence). The CDR3 loop is CSARGAGGRVNEQYF. CDR3 DNA: TGCAGTGCTAGAGGAGCGGGAGGCCGAGTAAACGAGCAGTACTTC.

Only a few counts were recorded for this clonotype. The chain is built from TRBV9 and TRBJ1-2; D possibly corresponds to TRBD1 (5 bases). Germline V lookup: CDR1 SGDLS, CDR2 YYNGEE. The CDR3 extends over 12 amino acids. V lost 4 bases and J 6 bases, leaving 10 bases between the germline ends. The CDR3 DNA sequence: TGTGCCAGCAGCCCAGGGACGGATGGCTACACCTTC. It encodes CASSPGTDGYTF.

The V call is TRBV20-1, the J call TRBJ2-3, with D possibly being TRBD1 (6 bases). The ends were cut back, 3 bases at V and 5 bases at J, with 15 bases in the middle. Germline V gene data show CDR1 as DFQATT and CDR2 as SNEGSKA (reference sequence). The CDR3 has 14 residues. The CDR3 DNA reads as TGCAGTGCTAGTTGGGGGCCCCGGGGAGATACGCAGTATTTT. The encoded protein is CSASWGPRGDTQYF.

The rearrangement uses TRBV3-1 and TRBJ2-2; the D gene is possibly TRBD1 (6 bases). The CDR3 runs to 14 residues. The ends were cut back, 4 bases at V and 8 bases at J, with 14 bases in the middle. Germline CDR1 is LGHDT and CDR2 is YNNKEL (reference sequence). The CDR3: CASSPQGSRGELFF. CDR3 in DNA: TGTGCCAGCAGCCCACAGGGTTCGAGGGGGGAGCTGTTTTTT.

This clonotype was recorded many times. CDR3 protein: CASSSTYGNEQFF. CDR3 DNA sequence: TGCGCCAGCAGCTCTACCTACGGCAATGAGCAGTTCTTC. This chain links TRBV5-1 with TRBJ2-1; no clear D. The CDR3 runs 13 residues. Trimming shortened V by 3 bases and J by 6 bases, and 10 bases separated the two germline ends. The germline gives CDR1 SGHRS, CDR2 YFSETQ.